Listed below are T cell receptor beta chains from one sample, sequenced in a study of blood T cell repertoires in COVID-19. Generated by immunoSEQ multiplex PCR, the TCRdb table keeps only in-frame clones and is missing some. The data show some 170,000 clones, with 82% seen just once and 8% to 9.5% held by the top ten. The sample taken for sequencing was peripheral blood. These receptors were collected from a woman aged 70 to 79 with acute or convalescent COVID-19. Both conserved end residues are part of each CDR3. D genes are given only for firm matches. The size field is filled for only some rows; it gives once, few, many or a size class.

d_gene: NA
v_gene: TRBV15
abundance: NA
j_gene: TRBJ1-1
CDR3nt: TGTGCCACCAGCAGGGTGGAGGGTGAAGCTTTCTTT
CDR3aa: CATSRVEGEAFF

d_gene: TRBD1
v_gene: TRBV4-2
abundance: NA
j_gene: TRBJ1-5
CDR3nt: TGTGCCAGCAGCCAGGGGGACAGGGACAATCAGCCCCAGCATTTT
CDR3aa: CASSQGDRDNQPQHF

d_gene: TRBD1
v_gene: TRBV18
abundance: NA
j_gene: TRBJ1-1
CDR3nt: TGTGCCAGCTCATCGCAGGGGGCGGGTGAAGCTTTCTTT
CDR3aa: CASSSQGAGEAFF

d_gene: TRBD2
v_gene: TRBV28
abundance: few
j_gene: TRBJ2-3
CDR3nt: TGTGCCAGCAGTTTATGGAGAGCGGGGGGGTCAGATACGCAGTATTTT
CDR3aa: CASSLWRAGGSDTQYF

d_gene: TRBD1
v_gene: TRBV6-5
abundance: NA
j_gene: TRBJ1-1
CDR3nt: TGTGCCAGCAGTTCCCCGGACAGGACTGAAGCTTTCTTT
CDR3aa: CASSSPDRTEAFF

d_gene: NA
v_gene: TRBV7-2
abundance: NA
j_gene: TRBJ2-1
CDR3nt: TGTGCCAGCAGCTTAAATACGGGGAGCTACAATGAGCAGTTCTTC
CDR3aa: CASSLNTGSYNEQFF

d_gene: NA
v_gene: TRBV2
abundance: NA
j_gene: TRBJ1-5
CDR3nt: TGTGCCAGCAGTGATAACAGCTTCAATCAGCCCCAGCATTTT
CDR3aa: CASSDNSFNQPQHF

d_gene: NA
v_gene: TRBV30
abundance: NA
j_gene: TRBJ2-7
CDR3nt: TGTGCCTGGAGACAGGGATTATACGAGCAGTACTTC
CDR3aa: CAWRQGLYEQYF

d_gene: TRBD2
v_gene: TRBV19
abundance: NA
j_gene: TRBJ2-1
CDR3nt: TGTGCCAGTAGTAGCGGTGTTAGCGGGATCAATGAGCAGTTCTTC
CDR3aa: CASSSGVSGINEQFF

d_gene: NA
v_gene: TRBV27
abundance: NA
j_gene: TRBJ2-2
CDR3nt: TGTGCCAGCAGTCCCTACTGGGGCGCCGGGGAGCTGTTTTTT
CDR3aa: CASSPYWGAGELFF

d_gene: TRBD1
v_gene: TRBV2
abundance: few
j_gene: TRBJ1-2
CDR3nt: TGTGCCAGCAAGGGACAGGGTGGTTTATTAGACTACACCTTC
CDR3aa: CASKGQGGLLDYTF

d_gene: NA
v_gene: TRBV28
abundance: few
j_gene: TRBJ1-5
CDR3nt: TGTGCCAGCAGTTTAGGCAGGCCCAATCAGCCCCAGCATTTT
CDR3aa: CASSLGRPNQPQHF

d_gene: TRBD1
v_gene: TRBV28
abundance: NA
j_gene: TRBJ1-2
CDR3nt: TGTGCCAGCAGTTTACCCGGACAGGGGGATGGCTACACCTTC
CDR3aa: CASSLPGQGDGYTF

d_gene: NA
v_gene: TRBV5-1
abundance: NA
j_gene: TRBJ1-4
CDR3nt: TGCGCCAGCAGCCCGGGCGGACCGACAGATGAAAAACTGTTTTTT
CDR3aa: CASSPGGPTDEKLFF

d_gene: NA
v_gene: TRBV18
abundance: NA
j_gene: TRBJ2-5
CDR3nt: TGTGCCAGCTCACCACCAACAAGACAAGAGACCCAGTACTTC
CDR3aa: CASSPPTRQETQYF

d_gene: NA
v_gene: TRBV3-1/TRBV3-2
abundance: NA
j_gene: TRBJ1-1
CDR3nt: TGTGCCAGCAGCCAAGATTTCGAGTTCGGGAACACTGAAGCTTTCTTT
CDR3aa: CASSQDFEFGNTEAFF

d_gene: NA
v_gene: TRBV7-2
abundance: NA
j_gene: TRBJ1-4
CDR3nt: TGTGCCAGCAGCTTAGGGGGGGTAGGGGCTAATGAAAAACTGTTTTTT
CDR3aa: CASSLGGVGANEKLFF

d_gene: NA
v_gene: TRBV5-1
abundance: NA
j_gene: TRBJ1-1
CDR3nt: TGCGCCAGCACTTTCCAGGGACAAAACACTGAAGCTTTCTTT
CDR3aa: CASTFQGQNTEAFF

d_gene: NA
v_gene: TRBV6-4
abundance: NA
j_gene: TRBJ1-5
CDR3nt: TGTGCCCCCTCCGGGTACGAGGGCAATCAGCCCCAGCATTTT
CDR3aa: CAPSGYEGNQPQHF

d_gene: NA
v_gene: TRBV5-6
abundance: NA
j_gene: TRBJ2-3
CDR3nt: TGTGCCAGCAGCTTGGCCGGCAGGGGCTGGGATACGCAGTATTTT
CDR3aa: CASSLAGRGWDTQYF

d_gene: TRBD1
v_gene: TRBV7-9
abundance: NA
j_gene: TRBJ1-1
CDR3nt: TGTGCCAGCAGCTTAGGCCGACAGGGAACGGCTTTCTTT
CDR3aa: CASSLGRQGTAFF

d_gene: TRBD1
v_gene: TRBV6-5
abundance: NA
j_gene: TRBJ2-7
CDR3nt: TGTGCCAGCAGCTTCGACAGGGGAAGCCTGTACTTC
CDR3aa: CASSFDRGSLYF

d_gene: NA
v_gene: TRBV6-2/TRBV6-3
abundance: NA
j_gene: TRBJ2-1
CDR3nt: TGTGCCAGCAGTTACATTGGGGGGATCTACAATGAGCAGTTCTTC
CDR3aa: CASSYIGGIYNEQFF

d_gene: NA
v_gene: TRBV4-1
abundance: NA
j_gene: TRBJ2-7
CDR3nt: TGCGCCAGCAGCCAAGGACCTTTAGGACTAAGGTTCTCCTACGAGCAGTACTTC
CDR3aa: CASSQGPLGLRFSYEQYF

d_gene: NA
v_gene: TRBV10-3
abundance: NA
j_gene: TRBJ2-2
CDR3nt: TGTGCCATCAGCCCTACAGGTGCGAACACCGGGGAGCTGTTTTTT
CDR3aa: CAISPTGANTGELFF

d_gene: NA
v_gene: TRBV6-2/TRBV6-3
abundance: NA
j_gene: TRBJ2-1
CDR3nt: TGTGCCAGCAGTTACGGGATAGCGGAGTACAATGAGCAGTTCTTC
CDR3aa: CASSYGIAEYNEQFF

d_gene: NA
v_gene: TRBV3-1/TRBV3-2
abundance: NA
j_gene: TRBJ1-6
CDR3nt: TGTGCCAGCAGCCGATCAATACCCGGACTCATCTCTTCTTCACCCCTCCACTTT
CDR3aa: CASSRSIPGLISSSPLHF

d_gene: NA
v_gene: TRBV5-1
abundance: once
j_gene: TRBJ1-1
CDR3nt: TGCGCCAGCGGGTTACAGGGAACCACTGAAGCTTTCTTT
CDR3aa: CASGLQGTTEAFF

d_gene: TRBD1
v_gene: TRBV27
abundance: NA
j_gene: TRBJ2-3
CDR3nt: TGTGCCAGCAGGAACAGGGGAAGGGGCACAGATACGCAGTATTTT
CDR3aa: CASRNRGRGTDTQYF

d_gene: NA
v_gene: TRBV7-2
abundance: NA
j_gene: TRBJ2-2
CDR3nt: TGTGCCAGCAGCTTAGGCCCTCTTGGAGTGCAAAACACCGGGGAGCTGTTTTTT
CDR3aa: CASSLGPLGVQNTGELFF

d_gene: NA
v_gene: TRBV29-1
abundance: NA
j_gene: TRBJ1-1
CDR3nt: TGCAGCGTTGAGAGGGCGTGGGGTGTTTTCTTT
CDR3aa: CSVERAWGVFF

d_gene: NA
v_gene: TRBV9
abundance: NA
j_gene: TRBJ2-1
CDR3nt: TGTGCCAGCAGCGACGGGGACAAGTACAATGAGCAGTTCTTC
CDR3aa: CASSDGDKYNEQFF

d_gene: TRBD1
v_gene: TRBV25-1
abundance: NA
j_gene: TRBJ1-5
CDR3nt: TGTGCCAGCAGCTCGACAGGGTCCAATCAGCCCCAGCATTTT
CDR3aa: CASSSTGSNQPQHF

d_gene: NA
v_gene: TRBV5-1
abundance: NA
j_gene: TRBJ1-2
CDR3nt: TGCGCCAGCAGCTTGGGACAGGCTTCGGGGTCCTCTAACTATGGCTACACCTTC
CDR3aa: CASSLGQASGSSNYGYTF

d_gene: NA
v_gene: TRBV4-1
abundance: NA
j_gene: TRBJ1-2
CDR3nt: TGCGCCAGCAGCCTCCAGGGCGCGTACGGCTACACCTTC
CDR3aa: CASSLQGAYGYTF

d_gene: TRBD2
v_gene: TRBV6-1
abundance: NA
j_gene: TRBJ2-2
CDR3nt: TGTGCCGCCGGGTCGGGACTAGTGAACACCGGGGAGCTGTTTTTT
CDR3aa: CAAGSGLVNTGELFF

d_gene: TRBD1
v_gene: TRBV5-4
abundance: NA
j_gene: TRBJ2-2
CDR3nt: TGTGCCAGCAGCTTGGAGGGGGCAAGGAACACCGGGGAGCTGTTTTTT
CDR3aa: CASSLEGARNTGELFF

d_gene: NA
v_gene: TRBV4-3
abundance: NA
j_gene: TRBJ2-3
CDR3nt: TGCGCCAGCAGCCAAGATGCGGCTAGGGGTACAGATACGCAGTATTTT
CDR3aa: CASSQDAARGTDTQYF

d_gene: NA
v_gene: TRBV19
abundance: NA
j_gene: TRBJ1-6
CDR3nt: TGTGCCAGTAGTGTTACGGACTGGTCGTCACCCCTCCACTTT
CDR3aa: CASSVTDWSSPLHF

d_gene: NA
v_gene: TRBV7-8
abundance: few
j_gene: TRBJ1-5
CDR3nt: TGTGCCAGCACCCTTGGGGGCGGCCAGCCCCAGCATTTT
CDR3aa: CASTLGGGQPQHF

d_gene: TRBD1
v_gene: TRBV3-1/TRBV3-2
abundance: few
j_gene: TRBJ1-1
CDR3nt: TGTGCCAGCAGCCTCTGGCCAGGGGGCTCTGGCACTGAAGCTTTCTTT
CDR3aa: CASSLWPGGSGTEAFF

d_gene: TRBD2
v_gene: TRBV6-5
abundance: NA
j_gene: TRBJ2-1
CDR3nt: TGTGCCAGCAGTTACCTGGGACTAGCCAATGAGCAGTTCTTC
CDR3aa: CASSYLGLANEQFF

d_gene: TRBD1
v_gene: TRBV7-2
abundance: NA
j_gene: TRBJ1-1
CDR3nt: TGTGCCAGCACCCCAGGAGGGGCAGGGGGGCCGATGAACACTGAAGCTTTCTTT
CDR3aa: CASTPGGAGGPMNTEAFF

d_gene: TRBD1
v_gene: TRBV6-5
abundance: NA
j_gene: TRBJ1-6
CDR3nt: TGTGCCAGCAGTTACTCGAACAGGGGTGATTCACCCCTCCACTTT
CDR3aa: CASSYSNRGDSPLHF

d_gene: NA
v_gene: TRBV7-2
abundance: NA
j_gene: TRBJ2-7
CDR3nt: TGTGCCAGCAGCTTTACTAGTTACTACGAGCAGTACTTC
CDR3aa: CASSFTSYYEQYF

d_gene: TRBD1
v_gene: TRBV24-1
abundance: NA
j_gene: TRBJ1-4
CDR3nt: TGTGCCACCAGTGATTCGTCCGCGACCGATCCAGGGGGCGAGACTAATGAAAAACTGTTTTTT
CDR3aa: CATSDSSATDPGGETNEKLFF